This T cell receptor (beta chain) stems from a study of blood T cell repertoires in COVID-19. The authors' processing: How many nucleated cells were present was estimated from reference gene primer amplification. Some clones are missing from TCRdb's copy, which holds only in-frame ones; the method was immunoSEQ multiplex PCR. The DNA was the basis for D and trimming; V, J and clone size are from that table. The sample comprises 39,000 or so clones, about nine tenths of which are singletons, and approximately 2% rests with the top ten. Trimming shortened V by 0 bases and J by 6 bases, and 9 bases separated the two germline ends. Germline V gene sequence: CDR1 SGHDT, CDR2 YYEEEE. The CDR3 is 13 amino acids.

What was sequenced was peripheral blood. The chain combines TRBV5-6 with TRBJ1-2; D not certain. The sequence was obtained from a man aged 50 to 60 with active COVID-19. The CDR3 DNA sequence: TGTGCCAGCAGCTTGGAGTCAGTACATGGCTACACCTTC. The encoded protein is CASSLESVHGYTF.